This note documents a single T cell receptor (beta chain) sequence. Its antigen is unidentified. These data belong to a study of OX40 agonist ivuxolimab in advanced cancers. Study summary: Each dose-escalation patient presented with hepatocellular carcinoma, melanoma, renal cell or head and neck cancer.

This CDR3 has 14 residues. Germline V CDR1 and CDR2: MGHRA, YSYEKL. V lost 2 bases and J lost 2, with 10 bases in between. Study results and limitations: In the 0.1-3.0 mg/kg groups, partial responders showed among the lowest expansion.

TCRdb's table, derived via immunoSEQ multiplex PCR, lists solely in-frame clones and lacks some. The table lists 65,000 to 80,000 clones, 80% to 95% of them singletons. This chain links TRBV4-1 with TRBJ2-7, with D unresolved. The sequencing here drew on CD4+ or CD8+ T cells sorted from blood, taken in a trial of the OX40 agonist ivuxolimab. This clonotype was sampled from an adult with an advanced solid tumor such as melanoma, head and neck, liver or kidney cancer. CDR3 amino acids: CASSQNSGTYEQYF. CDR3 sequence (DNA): TGCGCCAGCAGCCAAAATTCAGGTACCTACGAGCAGTACTTC.